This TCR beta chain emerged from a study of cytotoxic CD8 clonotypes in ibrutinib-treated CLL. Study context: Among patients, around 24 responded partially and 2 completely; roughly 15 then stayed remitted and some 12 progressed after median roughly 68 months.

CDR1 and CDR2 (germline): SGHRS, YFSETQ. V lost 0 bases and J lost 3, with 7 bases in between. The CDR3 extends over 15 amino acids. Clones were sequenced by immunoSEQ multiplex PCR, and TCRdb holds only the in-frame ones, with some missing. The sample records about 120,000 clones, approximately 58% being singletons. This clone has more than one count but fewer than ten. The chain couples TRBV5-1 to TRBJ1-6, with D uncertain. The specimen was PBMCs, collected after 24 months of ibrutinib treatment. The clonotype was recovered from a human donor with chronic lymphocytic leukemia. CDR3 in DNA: TGCGCCAGCAGCTTGGGGGTCGACTATAATTCACCCCTCCACTTT. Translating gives CASSLGVDYNSPLHF. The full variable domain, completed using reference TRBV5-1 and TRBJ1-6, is KAGVTQTPRYLIKTRGQQVTLSCSPISGHRSVSWYQQTPGQGLQFLFEYFSETQRNKGNFPGRFSGRQFSNSRSEMNVSTLELGDSALYLCASSLGVDYNSPLHFGNGTRLTVT.